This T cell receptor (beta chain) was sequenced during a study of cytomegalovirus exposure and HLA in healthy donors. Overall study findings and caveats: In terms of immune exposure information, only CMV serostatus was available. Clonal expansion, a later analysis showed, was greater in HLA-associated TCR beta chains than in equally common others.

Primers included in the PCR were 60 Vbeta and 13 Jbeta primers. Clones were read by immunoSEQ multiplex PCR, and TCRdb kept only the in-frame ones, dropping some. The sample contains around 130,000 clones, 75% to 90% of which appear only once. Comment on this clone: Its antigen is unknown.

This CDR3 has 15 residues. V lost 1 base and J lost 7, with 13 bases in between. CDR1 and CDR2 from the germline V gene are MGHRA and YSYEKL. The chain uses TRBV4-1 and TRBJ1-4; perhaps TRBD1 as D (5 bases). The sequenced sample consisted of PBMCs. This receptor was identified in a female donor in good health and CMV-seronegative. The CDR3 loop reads CASSQVQGTGEKLFF. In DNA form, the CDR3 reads TGCGCCAGCAGCCAAGTCCAGGGAACGGGTGAAAAACTGTTTTTT.